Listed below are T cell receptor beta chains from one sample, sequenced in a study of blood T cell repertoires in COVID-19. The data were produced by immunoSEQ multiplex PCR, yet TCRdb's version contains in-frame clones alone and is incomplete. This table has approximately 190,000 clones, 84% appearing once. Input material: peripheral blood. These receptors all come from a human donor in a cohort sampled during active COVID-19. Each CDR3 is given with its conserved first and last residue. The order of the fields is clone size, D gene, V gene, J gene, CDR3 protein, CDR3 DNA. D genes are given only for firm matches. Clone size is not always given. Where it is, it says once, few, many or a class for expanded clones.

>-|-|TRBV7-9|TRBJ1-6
CASSLVGKNSPLHF
TGTGCCAGCAGCTTAGTGGGCAAGAATTCACCCCTCCACTTT
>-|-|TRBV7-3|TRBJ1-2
CASSLNSGASTNYGYTF
TGTGCCAGCAGCCTGAATTCAGGGGCCAGTACTAACTATGGCTACACCTTC
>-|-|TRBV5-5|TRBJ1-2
CASSFLNRPDGYTF
TGTGCCAGCAGCTTCTTGAACAGGCCTGATGGCTACACCTTC
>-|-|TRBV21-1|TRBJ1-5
CASSRRTGMSGNQPQHF
TGTGCCAGCAGCAGACGAACAGGGATGAGTGGCAATCAGCCCCAGCATTTT
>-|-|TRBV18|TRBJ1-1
CASSPGRPGRRVGNTEAFF
TGTGCCAGCTCACCCGGGCGACCTGGGCGGCGGGTGGGGAACACTGAAGCTTTCTTT
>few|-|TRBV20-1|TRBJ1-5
CSASGWQAGQPQHF
TGCAGTGCTAGTGGGTGGCAGGCGGGTCAGCCCCAGCATTTT
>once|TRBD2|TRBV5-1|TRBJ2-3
CASSPGLAAGTDTQYF
TGCGCCAGCAGCCCAGGACTAGCGGCGGGCACAGATACGCAGTATTTT
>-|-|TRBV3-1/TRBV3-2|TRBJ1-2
CASSQDQGSRRGYTF
TGTGCCAGCAGCCAAGATCAGGGGAGCCGACGCGGCTACACCTTC
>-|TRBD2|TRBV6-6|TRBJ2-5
CASSSDSGSGETQYF
TGTGCCAGCAGTTCTGATAGCGGGAGCGGGGAGACCCAGTACTTC
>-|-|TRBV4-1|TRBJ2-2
CASSQGRGNTGELFF
TGCGCCAGCAGCCAAGGCAGGGGAAACACCGGGGAGCTGTTTTTT
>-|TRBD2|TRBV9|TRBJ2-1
CASSVGGGFSYNEQFF
TGTGCCAGCAGCGTAGGGGGGGGATTCTCCTACAATGAGCAGTTCTTC
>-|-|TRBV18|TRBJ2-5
CASSPGGSGETQYF
TGTGCCAGCTCACCGGGGGGTTCGGGTGAGACCCAGTACTTC
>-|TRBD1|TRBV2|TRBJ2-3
CASIRDRASDTQYF
TGTGCCAGCATACGGGACAGGGCTTCAGATACGCAGTATTTT
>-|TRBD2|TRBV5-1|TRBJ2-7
CASSLTSGSSYEQYF
TGCGCCAGCAGCCTTACTAGCGGGAGCTCCTACGAGCAGTACTTC
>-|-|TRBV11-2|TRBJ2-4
CASSLTGTRAKNIQYF
TGTGCCAGCAGCTTGACAGGGACTCGGGCCAAAAACATTCAGTACTTC
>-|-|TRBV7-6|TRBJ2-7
CASSNGDKAYEQYF
TGTGCCAGCAGCAACGGGGACAAAGCCTACGAGCAGTACTTC
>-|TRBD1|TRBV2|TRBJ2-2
CASTQEDRAFRGELFF
TGTGCCAGCACCCAGGAGGACAGGGCTTTCCGCGGGGAGCTGTTTTTT
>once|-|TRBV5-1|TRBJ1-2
CASSPVATGDNYGYTF
TGCGCCAGCAGCCCCGTCGCGACCGGAGATAACTATGGCTACACCTTC
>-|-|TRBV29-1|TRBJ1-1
CSVELPPWQVGGNTEAFF
TGCAGCGTTGAACTCCCTCCTTGGCAGGTAGGAGGGAACACTGAAGCTTTCTTT
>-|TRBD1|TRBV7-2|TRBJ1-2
CASSSRQGGRYGYTF
TGTGCCAGCAGCTCCCGGCAGGGGGGCCGCTATGGCTACACCTTC